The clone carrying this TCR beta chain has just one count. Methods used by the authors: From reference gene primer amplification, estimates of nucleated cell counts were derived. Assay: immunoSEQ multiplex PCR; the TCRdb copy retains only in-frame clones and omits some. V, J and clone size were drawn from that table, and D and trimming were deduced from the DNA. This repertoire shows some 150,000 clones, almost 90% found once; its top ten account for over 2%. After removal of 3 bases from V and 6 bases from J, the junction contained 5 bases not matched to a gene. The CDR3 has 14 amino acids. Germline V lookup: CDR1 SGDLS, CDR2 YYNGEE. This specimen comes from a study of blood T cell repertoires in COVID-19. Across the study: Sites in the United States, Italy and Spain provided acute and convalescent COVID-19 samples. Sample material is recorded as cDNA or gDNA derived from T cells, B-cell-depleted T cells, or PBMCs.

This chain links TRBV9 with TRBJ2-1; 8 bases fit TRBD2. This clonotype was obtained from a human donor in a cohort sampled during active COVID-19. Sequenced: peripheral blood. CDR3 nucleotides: TGTGCCAGCAGCGAACCGGGACTAGTCAATGAGCAGTTCTTC. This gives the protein CASSEPGLVNEQFF.